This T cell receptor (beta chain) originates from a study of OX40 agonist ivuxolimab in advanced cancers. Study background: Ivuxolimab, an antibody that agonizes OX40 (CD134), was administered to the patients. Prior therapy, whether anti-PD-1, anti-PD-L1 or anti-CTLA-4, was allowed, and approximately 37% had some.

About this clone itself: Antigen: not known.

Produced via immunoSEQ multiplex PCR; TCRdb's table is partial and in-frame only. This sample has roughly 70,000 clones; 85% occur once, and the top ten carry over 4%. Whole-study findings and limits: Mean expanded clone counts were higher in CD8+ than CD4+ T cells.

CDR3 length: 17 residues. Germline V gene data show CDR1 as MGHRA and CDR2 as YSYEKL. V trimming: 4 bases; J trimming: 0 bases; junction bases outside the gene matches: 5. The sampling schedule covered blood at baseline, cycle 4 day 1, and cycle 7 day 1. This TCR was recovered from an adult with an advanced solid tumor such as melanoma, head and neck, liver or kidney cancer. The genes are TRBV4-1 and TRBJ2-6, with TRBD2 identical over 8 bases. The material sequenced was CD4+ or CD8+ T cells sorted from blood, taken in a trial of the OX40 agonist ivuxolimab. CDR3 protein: CASSPGLAHSGANVLTF. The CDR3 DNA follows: TGCGCCAGCAGCCCTGGACTAGCCCACTCTGGGGCCAACGTCCTGACTTTC.